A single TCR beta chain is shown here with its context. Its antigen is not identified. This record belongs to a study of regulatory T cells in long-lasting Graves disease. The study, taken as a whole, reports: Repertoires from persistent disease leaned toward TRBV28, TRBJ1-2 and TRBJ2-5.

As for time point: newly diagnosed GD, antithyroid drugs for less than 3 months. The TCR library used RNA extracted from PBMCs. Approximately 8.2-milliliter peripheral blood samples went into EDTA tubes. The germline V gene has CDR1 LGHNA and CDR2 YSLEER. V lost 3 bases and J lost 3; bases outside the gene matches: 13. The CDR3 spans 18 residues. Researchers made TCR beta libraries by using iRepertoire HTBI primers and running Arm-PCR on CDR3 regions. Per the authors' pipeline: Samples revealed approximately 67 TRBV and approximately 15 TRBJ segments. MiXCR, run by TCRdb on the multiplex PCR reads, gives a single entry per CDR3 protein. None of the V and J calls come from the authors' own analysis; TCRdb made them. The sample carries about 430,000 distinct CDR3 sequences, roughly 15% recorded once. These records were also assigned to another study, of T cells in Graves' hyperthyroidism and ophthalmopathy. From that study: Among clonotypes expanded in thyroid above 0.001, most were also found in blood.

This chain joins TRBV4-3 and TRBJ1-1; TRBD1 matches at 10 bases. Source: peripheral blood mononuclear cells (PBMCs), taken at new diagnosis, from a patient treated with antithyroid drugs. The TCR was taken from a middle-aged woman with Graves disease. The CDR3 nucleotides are TGCGCCAGCAGCCAGGAGGAGGAGTTGGGACAGGGGTACACTGAAGCTTTCTTT. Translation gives CASSQEEELGQGYTEAFF.